The clone carrying this T cell receptor (beta chain) occurred many times. The antigen remains unidentified. This sample was taken from a study of T cells in Graves' hyperthyroidism and ophthalmopathy. The investigators amplified TCR beta CDR3 regions from RNA transcripts. Researchers ran a first-round RT-PCR on the TCR CDR3 using the HTBI primer set. TCRdb ran MiXCR on the multiplex PCR reads and lists one entry per CDR3 protein. The data show about 570,000 distinct CDR3 sequences, about half seen once. CDR3 size: 16 residues. Per germline, CDR1 MNHEY and CDR2 SVGEGT. V was cut by 2 bases and J by 3 bases, with 16 bases left in between. Study outcomes and limitations: Blood held most thyroid clonotypes expanded above 0.001 frequency. With a median lead of around 6.7 months before onset, the model predicted ophthalmopathy. In the analysis, a 13 V-J model separated ophthalmopathy from stable hyperthyroidism.

Diagnosis relied on clinical symptoms, serum thyroxine and TRAb, thyroid ultrasound and orbital computed tomography. The gene calls are TRBV6-2 or TRBV6-3 and TRBJ1-2; a possible D gene is TRBD1 (5 bases). The source is an adult woman with Graves' disease, either hyperthyroidism or ophthalmopathy (not recorded which). Material: peripheral blood or thyroid tissue (not recorded which). DNA of the CDR3: TGTGCCAGCAGTTACAACATAAGAGGGGCGGACTATGGCTACACCTTC. This encodes CASSYNIRGADYGYTF.